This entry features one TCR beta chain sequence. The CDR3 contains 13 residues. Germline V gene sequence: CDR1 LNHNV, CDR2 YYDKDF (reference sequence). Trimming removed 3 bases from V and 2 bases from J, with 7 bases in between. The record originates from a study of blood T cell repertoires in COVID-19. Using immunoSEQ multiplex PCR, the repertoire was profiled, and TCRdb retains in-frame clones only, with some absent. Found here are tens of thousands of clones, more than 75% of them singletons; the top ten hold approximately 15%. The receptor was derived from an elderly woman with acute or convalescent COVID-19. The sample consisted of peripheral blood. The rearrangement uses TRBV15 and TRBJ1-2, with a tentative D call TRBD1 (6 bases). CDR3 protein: CATSRDSNYGYTF. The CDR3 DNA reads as TGTGCCACCAGCAGGGACAGCAACTATGGCTACACCTTC. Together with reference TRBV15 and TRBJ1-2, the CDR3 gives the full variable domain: DAMVIQNPRYQVTQFGKPVTLSCSQTLNHNVMYWYQQKSSQAPKLLFHYYDKDFNNEADTPDNFQSRRPNTSFCFLDIRSPGLGDTAMYLCATSRDSNYGYTFGSGTRLTVV.